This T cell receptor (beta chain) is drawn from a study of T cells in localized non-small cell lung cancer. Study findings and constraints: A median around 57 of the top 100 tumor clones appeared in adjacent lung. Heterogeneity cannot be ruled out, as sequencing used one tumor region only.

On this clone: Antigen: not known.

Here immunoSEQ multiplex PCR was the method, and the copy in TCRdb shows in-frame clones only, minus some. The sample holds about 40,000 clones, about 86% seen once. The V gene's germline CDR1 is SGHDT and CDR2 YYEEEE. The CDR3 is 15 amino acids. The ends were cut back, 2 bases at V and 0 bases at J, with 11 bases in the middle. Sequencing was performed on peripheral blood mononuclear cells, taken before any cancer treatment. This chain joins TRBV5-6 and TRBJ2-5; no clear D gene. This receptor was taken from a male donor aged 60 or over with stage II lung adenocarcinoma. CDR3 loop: CASSFLDRNQETQYF. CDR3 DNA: TGTGCCAGCAGCTTCTTGGATAGGAACCAAGAGACCCAGTACTTC. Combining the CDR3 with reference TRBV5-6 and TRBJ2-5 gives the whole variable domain DAGVTQSPTHLIKTRGQQVTLRCSPKSGHDTVSWYQQALGQGPQFIFQYYEEEERQRGNFPDRFSGHQFPNYSSELNVNALLLGDSALYLCASSFLDRNQETQYFGPGTRLLVL.